This entry concerns a single TCR beta chain. The sample belongs to a study of blood T cells in healthy people across ages. The CDR3 contains 14 residues. Trimming shortened V by 6 bases and J by 3 bases, and 12 bases separated the two germline ends. Germline V gene sequence: CDR1 MDHEN, CDR2 SYDVKM. A second PCR, run for about 7 to 11 cycles, used a sample-barcoded 5' primer plus a J-beta primer mix. Each CDR3 protein gets one entry after TCRdb re-called the 5' RACE reads with MiXCR. The data contain about 780,000 distinct CDR3 sequences, about 42% of them seen just once; the ten biggest clones take up 15% to 20%. Investigators took roughly 9.5 milliliters of peripheral blood from every donor. Each sample gave at least 6.5 million isolated PBMCs.

The chain employs TRBV28 and TRBJ1-5; D may be TRBD1 (5 bases). Material: blood. The TCR originated in an elderly man in good health. CDR3 residues: CASSSGGYNQPQHF. In nucleotides, the CDR3 is TGTGCCAGCAGCTCCGGGGGGTACAATCAGCCCCAGCATTTT.